The 32 T cell receptor beta chains below come from one sample, sequenced in a study of human T cells and chemical hapten exposure. TCRdb passed the RACE reads through MiXCR, listing each CDR3 protein once. The table lists 340,000 or so distinct CDR3 sequences, approximately 6.3% of them singletons. The time point: patch test 1, 2 weeks after DPC sensitization. The sample's treatment: therapeutic diphenylcyclopropenone sensitization with weekly scalp DPC. The sample consisted of whole blood, taken in connection with sensitization to the hapten diphenylcyclopropenone (DPC). The source of these receptors is a woman between 18 and 29 years old with alopecia areata. Some clones in this sample may be carry-over from other donors' samples.

A few counts support this clonotype. The gene calls are TRBV7-2 and TRBJ2-3; the D call may be TRBD1 or TRBD2 (5 bases each). Trimming took 1 base from V and 0 from J, leaving 8 bases between them. This CDR3 has 15 amino acids. Germline CDR1 and CDR2: SGHTA and FQGNSA. This CDR3 is CASSLVGDSTDTQYF. CDR3 bases: TGTGCCAGCAGCTTAGTTGGGGACAGCACAGATACGCAGTATTTT.

This clonotype was found many times. The chain has TRBV20-1 and TRBJ1-5; D is uncertain. CDR1 is DFQATT, CDR2 SNEGSKA, per germline (reference sequence). The CDR3 has 14 amino acids. Trimming pared 3 bases from V and 0 bases from J, leaving 9 bases between. CDR3 in amino acids: CSASVGYSNQPQHF. The CDR3 DNA reads as TGCAGTGCTAGTGTGGGCTATAGCAATCAGCCCCAGCATTTT.

This clonotype has at least ten counts. The CDR3 coding sequence is TGTGCCAGTCGACAGTCCTATGGCTACACCTTC. Its translation: CASRQSYGYTF. V is TRBV2 and J is TRBJ1-2, with a weak D call TRBD1 (5 bases). This CDR3 comprises 11 residues. Trimming stripped 9 bases from V and 4 bases from J, with 9 bases between. CDR1 is SNHLY, CDR2 FYNNEI, per germline.

This clonotype was picked up many times. This sequence joins TRBV3-1 and TRBJ2-2; no definite D call. The CDR3 length is 15 residues. Trimming left V 1 base short and J 1 base short, with 7 bases between. Germline values: CDR1 LGHDT, CDR2 YNNKEL (reference sequence). DNA for the CDR3: TGTGCCAGCAGCCAAGTGCAAGGGAACACCGGGGAGCTGTTTTTT. It is translated as CASSQVQGNTGELFF.

This clonotype has more than one count but fewer than ten. This sequence joins TRBV6-5 and TRBJ1-5, with D possibly TRBD1 on 5 matching bases. Germline V gene data show CDR1 as MNHEY and CDR2 as SVGAGI. V was cut by 0 bases and J by 0 bases, with 12 bases left in between. The CDR3 spans 17 residues. CDR3 DNA: TGTGCCAGCAGTTACTCTCCGGGGGATCATAGCAATCAGCCCCAGCATTTT. Amino acid sequence: CASSYSPGDHSNQPQHF.

The chain carries TRBV27 and TRBJ1-5, with D tentatively TRBD1 (5 bases). V lost 5 bases to trimming and J lost 5 bases, with 28 bases between them. Germline assignment: CDR1 MNHEY and CDR2 SMNVEV (reference sequence). The CDR3 consists of 19 residues. The CDR3 spells CASSRGALNVLRGDQPQHF. The CDR3 DNA follows: TGTGCCAGCAGTCGCGGGGCCCTCAATGTATTACGCGGCGATCAGCCCCAGCATTTT.

In its sample, this clonotype was seen many times. V usage is TRBV6-1 and J usage is TRBJ2-3; unclear D gene. The V gene lost 2 bases and the J gene lost 0 bases, with 9 bases spanning the gap. Germline V gene data show CDR1 as MNHNS and CDR2 as SASEGT. The CDR3 sequence is 15 residues long. The CDR3 DNA follows: TGTGCCAGCAGTGAACCTGGGTCTAGCACAGATACGCAGTATTTT. It yields the protein CASSEPGSSTDTQYF.

This clonotype was detected a few times. The chain employs TRBV9 and TRBJ2-4; possibly TRBD1 for D (6 bases). Between the trimmed V and J ends, which lost 3 bases and 7 bases, there was a span of 8 bases. The CDR3 spans 12 residues. Germline V gene data show CDR1 as SGDLS and CDR2 as YYNGEE. For the CDR3, the DNA is TGTGCCAGCAGCGAGAGGGGGAACATTCAGTACTTC. Protein: CASSERGNIQYF.

This clonotype was seen many times. The V gene is TRBV3-1, the J gene TRBJ2-3; D gene uncertain. The CDR3 consists of 18 residues. Germline CDR1 is LGHDT and CDR2 is YNNKEL (reference sequence). Trimming stripped 0 bases from V and 3 bases from J, with 19 bases between. The CDR3 spells CASSQEGRSWADTDTQYF. The CDR3 DNA reads as TGTGCCAGCAGCCAAGAAGGACGGAGTTGGGCCGATACAGATACGCAGTATTTT.

This clonotype was observed a handful of times. V gene TRBV6-6 combines with J gene TRBJ1-4; TRBD1 matches at 9 bases. Germline trimming cut 5 bases from V and 5 bases from J; bases unmatched to any gene: 9. Germline assignment: CDR1 MNHNY and CDR2 SVGAGI (reference sequence). CDR3 length: 16 residues. This chain's CDR3 is CASSGTGMGLNEKLFF. CDR3 nucleotide sequence: TGTGCCAGCAGTGGGACAGGGATGGGCTTGAATGAAAAACTGTTTTTT.

V is TRBV6-2 or TRBV6-3 and J is TRBJ2-2; 9 bases fit TRBD1. The CDR3 sequence is 15 residues long. Germline lookup yields CDR1 MNHEY and CDR2 SVGEGT. After removal of 5 bases from V and 3 bases from J, the junction contained 4 bases not matched to a gene. In DNA, the CDR3 is TGTGCCAGCAGTACAGGGGGCCGAGACACCGGGGAGCTGTTTTTT. This sequence encodes CASSTGGRDTGELFF.

This clonotype was observed at least ten times. The chain joins TRBV5-1 to TRBJ1-6; D is perhaps TRBD1 (6 bases). Germline lookup yields CDR1 SGHRS and CDR2 YFSETQ. The V end lost 0 bases, the J end lost 13 bases, and 17 bases lay between the germline ends. The CDR3 consists of 15 residues. CDR3 bases: TGCGCCAGCAGCTTGGGGACGGAAGGGGGATTTCCCCTCCACTTT. Its translation: CASSLGTEGGFPLHF.

In this sample, this clonotype turned up a few times. The chain links TRBV7-9 to TRBJ2-1, with 8 bases matching TRBD1. CDR1 SEHNR and CDR2 FQNEAQ come from the germline V gene (reference sequence). This CDR3 has 15 amino acids. Unmatched junction bases numbered 4, after V lost 5 bases and J lost 1 base. The CDR3 region is CASSPTGESYNEQFF. The DNA of the CDR3 is TGTGCCAGCAGCCCGACAGGGGAATCCTACAATGAGCAGTTCTTC.

This clonotype showed up many times. Written as DNA, the CDR3 is TGTGCCAGCAGCCAAGAGTATCGGGGCCAGCCCCAGCATTTT. As protein: CASSQEYRGQPQHF. V is TRBV4-2 and J is TRBJ1-5; D is possibly TRBD1 (5 bases). This CDR3 region has 14 residues. Germline CDR1 reads LGHNA; CDR2 reads YNFKEQ. V was pared by 0 bases and J by 7 bases, with 10 bases between.

This clonotype was seen at least ten times. The CDR3 spells CASSLRGRAPDEQYF. CDR3 in DNA: TGCGCCAGCAGCCTCCGAGGCAGAGCCCCCGACGAGCAGTACTTC. The chain is built from TRBV4-3 and TRBJ2-7, with unresolved D. CDR3 length: 15 amino acids. Trimming cost V 4 bases and J 5 bases, with 18 bases left between them. Germline-derived CDR1 and CDR2 are LGHNA and YSLEER.

This clonotype was seen repeatedly, ten times or more. The genes are TRBV6-5 and TRBJ1-5; D is undetermined. V was pared by 7 bases and J by 7 bases, with 11 bases between. The germline CDR1 and CDR2 sequences are MNHEY and SVGAGI. The CDR3 contains 12 residues. The CDR3 reads CASNKPSQPQHF. The CDR3 bases are TGTGCCAGCAACAAACCTTCACAGCCCCAGCATTTT.

The chain combines TRBV7-9 with TRBJ1-1; no clear D gene. The CDR3 contains 13 residues. V lost 2 bases to trimming and J lost 1 base, with 5 bases between them. CDR1 and CDR2 from the germline V gene are SEHNR and FQNEAQ (reference sequence). The CDR3: CASSLTQNTEAFF. The DNA for the CDR3 is TGTGCCAGCAGCTTAACCCAGAACACTGAAGCTTTCTTT.

This clonotype was counted a few times. V usage is TRBV3-1 and J usage is TRBJ2-5, with 8 positions matching TRBD2. The CDR3 totals 16 residues. CDR1 is LGHDT and CDR2 is YNNKEL in the germline V gene (reference sequence). J was trimmed by 5 bases and V by 0 bases; bases with no gene match: 8. The CDR3 coding sequence is TGTGCCAGCAGCCAAGAGTCAGGGACTAGGGGGGAGACCCAGTACTTC. Protein product: CASSQESGTRGETQYF.

This chain joins TRBV5-1 and TRBJ2-3; 8 bases map to TRBD2. The V gene end was trimmed by 1 base and the J gene end by 4 bases; junction bases not matched to a gene: 14. Germline-derived CDR1 and CDR2 are SGHRS and YFSETQ. The CDR3 extends over 18 amino acids. In nucleotides, the CDR3 is TGCGCCAGCAGCTTGTTCAGCCCCGGGACTAGTCGGCCAGATACGCAGTATTTT. It translates to CASSLFSPGTSRPDTQYF.

At least ten counts were recorded for this clonotype. The V call is TRBV29-1, the J call TRBJ2-5; D is uncertain. V was cut by 4 bases and J by 5 bases, with 17 bases left in between. CDR3 size: 14 residues. CDR1 and CDR2 (germline): SQVTM, ANQGSEA. In DNA form, the CDR3 reads TGCAGCGTTGCTCAGACTCACGAAGGGGAGACCCAGTACTTC. Residues: CSVAQTHEGETQYF.

This clonotype appeared many times. The chain uses TRBV7-2 and TRBJ1-1; 7 nucleotides agree with TRBD1. The CDR3 consists of 13 residues. Germline-derived CDR1 and CDR2 are SGHTA and FQGNSA. Trimming at V came to 10 bases and at J to 7 bases, leaving 12 bases not matched to a gene. The DNA of the CDR3 is TGTGCCACAAAGGACGGACAGGCGAATGAAGCTTTCTTT. Its protein product is CATKDGQANEAFF.

This clonotype was seen a handful of times. Here the CDR3 reads CASSDRYSNQPQHF. The CDR3 region has the DNA TGTGCCAGCAGTGACAGGTATAGCAATCAGCCCCAGCATTTT. This chain links TRBV2 with TRBJ1-5; D gene unclear. With 3 bases removed from V and 0 bases from J, the gap between germline ends came to 6 bases. The germline gives CDR1 SNHLY, CDR2 FYNNEI. The CDR3 length is 14 residues.

In its sample, this clonotype was seen many times. CDR3 DNA: TGCGCCAGCAGCCAGGGTACAACGGGCGGCATTCAGTACTTC. It yields the protein CASSQGTTGGIQYF. The chain couples TRBV4-1 to TRBJ2-4; D ambiguous. The length of the CDR3 is 14 residues. V shed 3 bases and J shed 9 bases, with 15 bases lying between them. Germline assignment: CDR1 MGHRA and CDR2 YSYEKL.

This clonotype was counted between two and nine times. V and J are TRBV7-2 and TRBJ2-7, with TRBD1 matching over 7 bases. CDR1 and CDR2 (germline): SGHTA, FQGNSA. V was clipped by 5 bases and J by 5 bases; unmatched bases: 9. The CDR3 loop spans 14 amino acids. The CDR3 region is CASSPDRAWHEQYF. In DNA form, the CDR3 reads TGTGCCAGCAGCCCTGACAGGGCTTGGCACGAGCAGTACTTC.

This chain connects TRBV2 to TRBJ2-5; 14 bases match TRBD2. The V segment lost 7 bases and the J segment 3 bases; nucleotides outside the gene matches: 1. This CDR3 spans 14 amino acids. CDR1 SNHLY and CDR2 FYNNEI come from the germline V gene. The CDR3 nucleotides are TGTGCCAGCATGGGACTAGCGGGGGAAGAGACCCAGTACTTC. Amino acids: CASMGLAGEETQYF.

This clonotype turned up a few times. The chain joins TRBV5-1 to TRBJ1-3, with D possibly TRBD1 on 5 matching bases. V lost 3 bases and J lost 2, with 12 bases in between. There are 15 residues in the CDR3. Germline values: CDR1 SGHRS, CDR2 YFSETQ. This chain's CDR3 is CASSSGTMAGNTIYF. CDR3 DNA sequence: TGCGCCAGCAGCTCCGGGACGATGGCTGGAAACACCATATATTTT.

This clonotype was seen at least ten times. The CDR3 here is CATSETGANVLTF. The CDR3 nucleotides read TGTGCCACCAGTGAAACTGGGGCCAACGTCCTGACTTTC. The chain uses TRBV24-1 and TRBJ2-6; no clear D gene. CDR1 is KGHDR and CDR2 is SFDVKD in the germline V gene. Trimming removed 4 bases at V and 2 bases at J, with 2 bases between. The CDR3 totals 13 residues.

This clonotype was counted at least ten times. The chain carries TRBV12-3 or TRBV12-4 and TRBJ2-1; 9 nucleotides match TRBD2. CDR3 size: 15 residues. Trimming cost V 7 bases and J 6 bases; bases outside gene matches: 10. CDR3 residues: CASMDFAGGSNEQFF. The CDR3 DNA is TGTGCCAGCATGGATTTCGCGGGGGGGTCCAATGAGCAGTTCTTC.

This chain connects TRBV12-3 or TRBV12-4 to TRBJ2-3; unclear D gene. The germline V and J ends were trimmed by 6 bases and 6 bases, with 10 bases remaining between them. This CDR3 spans 12 amino acids. The CDR3 here is CASSPTQDTQYF. The CDR3 DNA is TGTGCCAGCAGCCCGACTCAGGATACGCAGTATTTT.

In this sample, this clonotype turned up many times. The chain joins TRBV6-2 or TRBV6-3 to TRBJ2-3, with 8 bases that match TRBD2. The V gene end was trimmed by 5 bases and the J gene end by 4 bases; junction bases not matched to a gene: 11. Germline V gene lookup returns CDR1 MNHEY and CDR2 SVGEGT. The CDR3 runs to 16 residues. CDR3 sequence (DNA): TGTGCCAGCAGTCCTACAGCGGGGGAGGGGGCAGATACGCAGTATTTT. It codes for CASSPTAGEGADTQYF.

The chain employs TRBV3-1 and TRBJ1-6; 9 bases map to TRBD1. The CDR3 extends over 15 amino acids. Losses at the gene ends were 1 base for V and 12 bases for J; bases not matched to a gene: 7. CDR1 is LGHDT and CDR2 is YNNKEL in the germline V gene (reference sequence). For the CDR3, the DNA is TGTGCCAGCAGCCAAGTGGGACAGGGAGGTTTACCCCTCCACTTT. It is translated as CASSQVGQGGLPLHF.

The chain combines TRBV10-3 with TRBJ2-3, with a weak D call TRBD2 (6 bases). With 3 bases removed from V and 0 bases from J, the gap between germline ends came to 10 bases. Germline V CDR1 and CDR2: ENHRY, SYGVKD. The CDR3 is 15 amino acids. The CDR3 DNA is TGTGCCATCAGTGAACTGGCGGGGAGCACAGATACGCAGTATTTT. This translates into CAISELAGSTDTQYF.